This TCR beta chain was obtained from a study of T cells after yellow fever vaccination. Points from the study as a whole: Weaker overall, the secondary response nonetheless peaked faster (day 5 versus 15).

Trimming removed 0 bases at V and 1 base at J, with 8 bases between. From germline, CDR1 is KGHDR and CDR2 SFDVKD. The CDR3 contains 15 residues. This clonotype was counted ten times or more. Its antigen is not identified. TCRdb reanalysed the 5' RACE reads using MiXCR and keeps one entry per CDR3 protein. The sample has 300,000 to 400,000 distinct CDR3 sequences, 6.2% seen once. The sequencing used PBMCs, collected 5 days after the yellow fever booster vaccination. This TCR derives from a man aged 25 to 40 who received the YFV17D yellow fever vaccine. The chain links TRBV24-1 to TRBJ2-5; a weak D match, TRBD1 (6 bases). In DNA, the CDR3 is TGTGCCACCAGTGATTTGACAGGGATCCAAGAGACCCAGTACTTC. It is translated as CATSDLTGIQETQYF.